In its sample, the clone carrying this TCR beta chain was seen a few times. This entry belongs to a study of sequential checkpoint blockade in melanoma. Study-level information: DNA from more than 75 pretreatment tumor samples underwent TCRβ immunosequencing. After nivolumab or ipilimumab alone, about 20 patients had week-13 rebiopsies.

Indicated treatment: randomized to nivolumab then ipilimumab (arm A) or the reverse (arm B). From germline, CDR1 is SGHNT and CDR2 YENEEA. CDR3 length equals 15 residues. Trimming took off 5 bases at V and 5 bases at J, with 16 bases between the two ends. This table comes from immunoSEQ multiplex PCR, and its TCRdb copy is limited to in-frame clones, with some not included. Altogether thousands of clones are present, 20% to 25% being singletons, with the ten largest covering 7.5% to 8.5%. This rearrangement joins TRBV11-3 to TRBJ1-5, with a weak D call TRBD1 (5 bases). The clonotype originates from a human donor with melanoma. This material consisted of tumor tissue (inferred from file names), taken from a patient given nivolumab and ipilimumab in sequence. This CDR3 is CASSALRGGDQPQHF. The DNA for the CDR3 is TGTGCCAGCAGCGCCCTCCGGGGCGGGGATCAGCCCCAGCATTTT. Full variable domain (rest looked up from reference TRBV11-3 and TRBJ1-5): EAGVVQSPRYKIIEKKQPVAFWCNPISGHNTLYWYLQNLGQGPELLIRYENEEAVDDSQLPKDRFSAERLKGVDSTLKIQPAELGDSAVYLCASSALRGGDQPQHFGDGTRLSIL.